This T cell receptor beta chain was sequenced for a study of post-analysis software for immune sequencing data. Overall study: Relapsing-remitting, secondary progressive and progressive-relapsing multiple sclerosis courses were included. Study-wide results and caveats: F measure grouped same-batch samples tightly together. Multiple sclerosis was associated with a significant reduction in normalized Chao1 diversity relative to controls. Patients had higher frequencies than controls of about five TRBV segments, including TRBV5-6, TRBV5-1 and TRBV20-1.

Unique molecular identifiers featured in each of the TCR beta cDNA libraries. MiXCR was run by TCRdb on the PCR reads, yielding one entry per CDR3 protein. The data hold roughly 580,000 distinct CDR3 sequences, with 44% observed a single time. This clonotype has only a few counts. The antigen is unknown. This CDR3 is built from 13 residues. After removal of 6 bases from V and 2 bases from J, the junction contained 1 base not matched to a gene. Germline values: CDR1 MNHNS, CDR2 SASEGT. This TCR came from a girl aged 5-17 years with multiple sclerosis. The source material was blood. The gene calls are TRBV6-1 and TRBJ2-1, with 7 bases matching TRBD1. CDR3 sequence (DNA): TGTGCCAGCAGAGACAGGGCCTACAATGAGCAGTTCTTC. It codes for CASRDRAYNEQFF.